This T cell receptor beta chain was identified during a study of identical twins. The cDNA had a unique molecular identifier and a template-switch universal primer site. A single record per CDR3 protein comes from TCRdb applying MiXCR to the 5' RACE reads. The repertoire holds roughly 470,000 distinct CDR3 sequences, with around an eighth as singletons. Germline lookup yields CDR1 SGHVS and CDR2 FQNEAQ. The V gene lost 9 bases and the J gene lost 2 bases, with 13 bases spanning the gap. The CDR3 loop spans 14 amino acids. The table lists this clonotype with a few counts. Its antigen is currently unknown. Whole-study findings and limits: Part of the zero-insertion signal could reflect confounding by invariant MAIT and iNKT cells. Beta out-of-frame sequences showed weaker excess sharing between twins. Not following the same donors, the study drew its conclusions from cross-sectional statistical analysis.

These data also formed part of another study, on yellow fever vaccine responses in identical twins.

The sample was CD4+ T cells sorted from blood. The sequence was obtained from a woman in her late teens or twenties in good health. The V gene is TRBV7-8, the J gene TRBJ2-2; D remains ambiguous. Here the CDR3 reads CARARGPNTGELFF. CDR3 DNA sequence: TGTGCCAGAGCTCGAGGCCCCAACACCGGGGAGCTGTTTTTT.